The subject of this entry is one T cell receptor (beta chain). As handled by the study authors: Reference gene primer amplification in the assay estimated nucleated cell counts. TCRdb's copy holds only in-frame clones and misses some; the assay was immunoSEQ multiplex PCR. V, J and clone size reflect that table, while D and trimming were determined from the DNA. The table shows some 150,000 clones, with roughly 87% occurring only once. The record originates from a study of blood T cell repertoires in COVID-19. Study context: The United States, Italy and Spain were the sources of the acute and convalescent COVID-19 samples. Nucleic acid was either cDNA or gDNA, and it came from T cells, B-cell-depleted T cells, or PBMCs.

Germline CDR1 and CDR2: KGHSH and LQKENI. V was pared by 2 bases and J by 0 bases, with 8 bases between. The CDR3 totals 14 residues. The sequencing input was peripheral blood. The clonotype originates from a woman between 45 and 60 years old with acute or convalescent COVID-19. V gene TRBV18 combines with J gene TRBJ2-7, with unresolved D. The CDR3 reads CASSPDWSSYEQYF. In DNA, the CDR3 is TGTGCCAGCTCACCAGACTGGAGCTCCTACGAGCAGTACTTC.